Following are 18 T cell receptor beta chains from one sample sequenced in a study of T-cell memory formation after mild COVID-19. Each CDR3 protein is one row after TCRdb ran MiXCR on the 5' RACE reads. The table lists about half a million distinct CDR3 sequences, around a sixth of them singletons. Sequenced: PBMCs or a T cell subset sorted from them (not recorded which). These receptors came from an adult woman who had mild COVID-19 (a few samples of this study predate the infection). Cell type and time point are not known.

The V call is TRBV5-1, the J call TRBJ2-5; TRBD1 aligns across 8 bases. Germline V lookup: CDR1 SGHRS, CDR2 YFSETQ. The CDR3 runs to 16 residues. The junction had 8 bases not matched to a gene; V was cut back by 0 bases and J by 4 bases. The CDR3: CASSLGATGDGETQYF. The CDR3 nucleotides are TGCGCCAGCAGCTTGGGCGCGACAGGGGACGGAGAGACCCAGTACTTC.

This clonotype has only a few counts. The CDR3 sequence is CAGTGGGGSYEQYF. The CDR3 DNA follows: TGTGCCGGAACAGGGGGCGGCGGGTCCTACGAGCAGTACTTC. This sequence joins TRBV30 and TRBJ2-7; 9 bases agree with TRBD1. CDR3 size: 14 residues. Germline CDR1 is GTSNPN and CDR2 is SVGIG (reference sequence). With 8 bases clipped from V and 1 base from J, the junction kept 9 bases outside the gene matches.

The rearrangement links TRBV5-1 to TRBJ2-6; weak D call: TRBD1 (6 bases). Trimming shortened V by 2 bases and J by 0 bases, and 9 bases separated the two germline ends. From germline, CDR1 is SGHRS and CDR2 YFSETQ. This CDR3 spans 16 amino acids. CDR3 nucleotides: TGCGCCAGCAGCTTCCAACAGGGCTCTGGGGCCAACGTCCTGACTTTC. Its translation: CASSFQQGSGANVLTF.

V is TRBV24-1 and J is TRBJ2-1; TRBD1 matches at 10 bases. Germline CDR1 and CDR2: KGHDR and SFDVKD. Trimming removed 0 bases from V and 4 bases from J; junction bases left unmatched: 5. The CDR3 runs 17 residues. The DNA for the CDR3 is TGTGCCACCAGTGATTTGAAGGGACAGGGGCCTTACAATGAGCAGTTCTTC. This codes for CATSDLKGQGPYNEQFF.

The V gene is TRBV10-1, the J gene TRBJ1-2, with D possibly TRBD1 on 5 matching bases. Trimming shortened V by 7 bases and J by 4 bases, and 16 bases separated the two germline ends. This CDR3 has 14 residues. Germline loops: CDR1 WNHNN, CDR2 SYGVQD (reference sequence). The CDR3 reads CASIPGGGPYGYTF. As DNA, the CDR3 is TGCGCCAGCATTCCTGGGGGGGGTCCCTATGGCTACACCTTC.

This clonotype was seen a few times. This sequence joins TRBV7-9 and TRBJ1-1; D is unresolved. V was clipped by 2 bases and J by 4 bases, with 5 bases between them. Germline lookup yields CDR1 SEHNR and CDR2 FQNEAQ (reference sequence). The CDR3 loop spans 12 amino acids. CDR3 DNA: TGTGCCAGCAGCTTAATCGGCACTGAAGCTTTCTTT. Translated, it gives CASSLIGTEAFF.

Here the CDR3 DNA reads TGCAGCGTCACTAGCGGGAGTATTCACCAGCAGTACTTC. This gives the protein CSVTSGSIHQQYF. This chain joins TRBV29-1 and TRBJ2-7; 11 nucleotides agree with TRBD2. V shed 6 bases and J 8 bases; nucleotides not matched to a gene: 9. Germline loops: CDR1 SQVTM, CDR2 ANQGSEA. CDR3 length equals 13 residues.

There are a few counts of this clonotype. The V gene is TRBV20-1, the J gene TRBJ2-7; 8 bases are a match to TRBD1. This CDR3 is built from 14 residues. Per the germline V gene, CDR1 is DFQATT and CDR2 is SNEGSKA (reference sequence). Losses at the gene ends were 1 base for V and 5 bases for J; bases not matched to a gene: 7. The CDR3 nucleotides read TGCAGTGCTAGAGTCCAGGGGGCGAGGGACGAGCAGTACTTC. Translating it yields CSARVQGARDEQYF.

The chain recombines TRBV20-1 with TRBJ1-1; D might be TRBD1 (6 bases). Trimming stripped 1 base from V and 4 bases from J, with 13 bases between. This CDR3 has 14 amino acids. Germline assignment: CDR1 DFQATT and CDR2 SNEGSKA (reference sequence). The CDR3 region has the DNA TGCAGTGCTAGAGGGGTGATAGGGGGCACTGAAGCTTTCTTT. Protein sequence: CSARGVIGGTEAFF.

The J gene is TRBJ2-5, the V gene TRBV18; the D is unclear. The V end lost 4 bases, the J end lost 5 bases, and 8 bases lay between the germline ends. CDR3 size: 12 residues. Germline V gene lookup returns CDR1 KGHSH and CDR2 LQKENI. The CDR3 loop reads CASSLKKETQYF. CDR3 DNA: TGTGCCAGCTCACTAAAAAAGGAGACCCAGTACTTC.

This clonotype was counted a few times. V usage is TRBV2 and J usage is TRBJ2-2; D is uncertain. The CDR3 length is 14 residues. Trimming stripped 4 bases from V and 6 bases from J, with 12 bases between. Germline CDR1 is SNHLY and CDR2 is FYNNEI. In DNA, the CDR3 is TGTGCCAGCAGTGCCCGGCTAGATCCCGGGGAGCTGTTTTTT. It translates to CASSARLDPGELFF.

The chain links TRBV6-5 to TRBJ1-5; TRBD1 is a possible D gene (6 bases). CDR1 is MNHEY, CDR2 SVGAGI, per germline. This CDR3 region has 16 residues. Trimming shortened V by 5 bases and J by 1 base, and 15 bases separated the two germline ends. The CDR3 region is CASSIDPQGSNQPQHF. DNA of the CDR3: TGTGCCAGCAGTATTGACCCACAGGGAAGCAATCAGCCCCAGCATTTT.

In this sample, this clonotype turned up a few times. The genes are TRBV18 and TRBJ2-1; 12 bases are a match to TRBD2. Per the germline V gene, CDR1 is KGHSH and CDR2 is LQKENI. V lost 8 bases and J lost 10; bases outside the gene matches: 9. This CDR3 has 14 residues. In DNA, the CDR3 is TGTGCCAGCACGAGACTAGCGGGAGAAGGCGAGCAGTTCTTC. Its protein is CASTRLAGEGEQFF.

This clonotype was counted only a few times. The chain uses TRBV18 and TRBJ1-5, with 11 bases aligning to TRBD1. The CDR3 sequence is 17 residues long. CDR1 is KGHSH, CDR2 LQKENI, per germline. The J segment lost 4 bases and the V segment lost 2 bases, leaving 7 bases of the junction unmatched. The CDR3 bases are TGTGCCAGCTCACCAATGCGCCGGGACAGGGGGAATCAGCCCCAGCATTTT. Protein sequence: CASSPMRRDRGNQPQHF.

This clonotype was seen a handful of times. The CDR3 nucleotides read TGTGCCAGTACCTCCCCCAATCAGCCCCAGCATTTT. It yields the protein CASTSPNQPQHF. The chain joins TRBV19 to TRBJ1-5, with D unclear. The V end was cut by 7 bases, the J end by 3 bases, with 7 bases between. This CDR3 spans 12 amino acids. The V gene's germline CDR1 is LNHDA and CDR2 SQIVND (reference sequence).

The sample holds a few counts of this clonotype. The chain uses TRBV20-1 and TRBJ1-1; D uncertain. The germline gives CDR1 DFQATT, CDR2 SNEGSKA (reference sequence). The length of the CDR3 is 11 residues. V lost 1 base to trimming and J lost 11 bases, with 11 bases between them. CDR3 amino acids: CSARALRGAFF. The CDR3 DNA is TGCAGTGCTAGAGCACTGCGCGGGGCTTTCTTT.

This clonotype has just a few counts. The V gene is TRBV15, the J gene TRBJ1-1; D gene unclear. This CDR3 contains 15 residues. The germline V gene has CDR1 LNHNV and CDR2 YYDKDF (reference sequence). V dropped 0 bases and J dropped 0 bases, with 8 bases sitting between them. CDR3 loop: CATSRDRNLNTEAFF. The CDR3 DNA reads TGTGCCACCAGCAGAGACCGAAACTTGAACACTGAAGCTTTCTTT.

The V call is TRBV5-5, the J call TRBJ2-5; no clear D gene. V was trimmed by 2 bases and J by 3 bases, leaving 11 bases between them. The CDR3 is made up of 14 amino acids. In germline, CDR1 is SGHKS, CDR2 YYEKEE (reference sequence). The CDR3 nucleotides read TGTGCCAGCAGCTTTCCCACTGGGAAAGAGACCCAGTACTTC. Its translation: CASSFPTGKETQYF. The variable domain in full, with the rest retrieved from reference TRBV5-5 and TRBJ2-5, is DAGVTQSPTHLIKTRGQQVTLRCSPISGHKSVSWYQQVLGQGPQFIFQYYEKEERGRGNFPDRFSARQFPNYSSELNVNALLLGDSALYLCASSFPTGKETQYFGPGTRLLVL.